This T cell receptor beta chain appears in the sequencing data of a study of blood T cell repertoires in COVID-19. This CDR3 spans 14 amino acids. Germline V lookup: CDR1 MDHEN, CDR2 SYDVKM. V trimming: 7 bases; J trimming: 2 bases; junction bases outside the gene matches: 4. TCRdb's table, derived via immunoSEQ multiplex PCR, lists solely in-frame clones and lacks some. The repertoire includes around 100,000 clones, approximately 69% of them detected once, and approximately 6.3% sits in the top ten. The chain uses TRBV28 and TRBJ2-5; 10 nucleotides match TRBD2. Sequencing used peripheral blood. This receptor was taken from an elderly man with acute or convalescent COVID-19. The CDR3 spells CASTTSGAQETQYF. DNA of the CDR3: TGTGCCAGCACAACTAGCGGGGCTCAAGAGACCCAGTACTTC.